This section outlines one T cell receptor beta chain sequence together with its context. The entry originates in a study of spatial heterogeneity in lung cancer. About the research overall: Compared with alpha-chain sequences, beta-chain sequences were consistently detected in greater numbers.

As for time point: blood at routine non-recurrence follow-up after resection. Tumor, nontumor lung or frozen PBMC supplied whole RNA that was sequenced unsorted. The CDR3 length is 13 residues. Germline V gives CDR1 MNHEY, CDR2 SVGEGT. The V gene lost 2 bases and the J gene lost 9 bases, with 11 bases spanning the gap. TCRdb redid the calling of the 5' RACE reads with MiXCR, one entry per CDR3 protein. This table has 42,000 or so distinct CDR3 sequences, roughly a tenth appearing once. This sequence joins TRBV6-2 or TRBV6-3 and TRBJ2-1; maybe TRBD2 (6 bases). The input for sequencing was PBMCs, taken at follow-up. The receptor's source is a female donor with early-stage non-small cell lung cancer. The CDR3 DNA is TGTGCCAGCAGTTACATCCACGGGGGTGAGCAGTTCTTC. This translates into CASSYIHGGEQFF.